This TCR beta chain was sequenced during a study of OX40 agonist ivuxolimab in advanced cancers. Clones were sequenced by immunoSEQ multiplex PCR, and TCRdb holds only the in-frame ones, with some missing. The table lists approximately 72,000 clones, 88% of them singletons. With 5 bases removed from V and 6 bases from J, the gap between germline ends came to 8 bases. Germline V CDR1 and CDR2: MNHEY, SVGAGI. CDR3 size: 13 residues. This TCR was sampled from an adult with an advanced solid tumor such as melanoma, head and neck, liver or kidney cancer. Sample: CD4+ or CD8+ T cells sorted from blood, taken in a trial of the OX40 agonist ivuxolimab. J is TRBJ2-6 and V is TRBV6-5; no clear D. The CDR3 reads CASSEQEANVLTF. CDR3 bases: TGTGCCAGCAGTGAACAAGAGGCCAACGTCCTGACTTTC.